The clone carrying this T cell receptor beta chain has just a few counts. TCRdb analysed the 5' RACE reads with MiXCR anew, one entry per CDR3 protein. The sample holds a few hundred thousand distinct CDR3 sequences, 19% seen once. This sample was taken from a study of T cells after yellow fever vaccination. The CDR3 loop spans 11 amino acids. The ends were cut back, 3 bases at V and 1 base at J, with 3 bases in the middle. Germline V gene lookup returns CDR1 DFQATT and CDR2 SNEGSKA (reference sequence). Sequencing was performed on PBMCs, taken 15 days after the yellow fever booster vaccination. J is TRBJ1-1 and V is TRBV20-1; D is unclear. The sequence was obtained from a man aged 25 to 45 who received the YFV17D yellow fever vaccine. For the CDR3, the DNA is TGCAGTGCTAGGCGGAACACTGAAGCTTTCTTT. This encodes CSARRNTEAFF.